These 8 T cell receptor beta chains were sequenced from one sample in a study of shared clonotypes between healthy human individuals. Cells designated naive CD8 were CD45RO-negative and were positively selected for CCR7, with terminally differentiated effector memory CD45RA+ cells excluded. Profiling relied on immunoSEQ multiplex PCR, and the TCRdb table lists in-frame clones only, not all of them. The sample holds 1.5 million to 2.5 million clones; about 95% are singletons and the top ten take 0.9% to 1.5%. Sequencing was performed on naive CD8+ T cells sorted from blood. The receptors shown here come from a man in his late teens or twenties in good health.

The count of this clone is one. This chain joins TRBV6-1 and TRBJ1-1; D is uncertain. Germline V gene lookup returns CDR1 MNHNS and CDR2 SASEGT. The V end was cut by 8 bases, the J end by 0 bases, with 13 bases between. The CDR3 totals 14 residues. Here the CDR3 reads CASLRGPLNTEAFF. The CDR3 bases are TGTGCCAGCCTCCGGGGTCCCCTGAACACTGAAGCTTTCTTT.

This sequence joins TRBV15 and TRBJ2-7, with 9 bases identical to TRBD2. The CDR3 spans 15 residues. Germline CDR1 and CDR2: LNHNV and YYDKDF (reference sequence). V shed 3 bases and J 4 bases; nucleotides not matched to a gene: 7. The CDR3 coding sequence is TGTGCCACCAGCAGGACTCCAACTAGCGGGTACGAGCAGTACTTC. Protein: CATSRTPTSGYEQYF.

The rearrangement uses TRBV27 and TRBJ1-2; TRBD1 might be the D (5 bases). The CDR3 has 12 residues. V shed 6 bases and J shed 7 bases, with 12 bases lying between them. The germline V gene encodes CDR1 MNHEY and CDR2 SMNVEV (reference sequence). The DNA for the CDR3 is TGTGCCAGCAGAGGCCTAGGGGTTGGCTACACCTTC. It specifies CASRGLGVGYTF.

The CDR3 loop reads CATGQGGETQYF. CDR3 coding DNA: TGTGCCACCGGACAGGGGGGAGAGACCCAGTACTTC. The gene calls are TRBV10-3 and TRBJ2-5, with 10 bases matching TRBD1. Germline values: CDR1 ENHRY, CDR2 SYGVKD. The CDR3 loop spans 12 amino acids. The V gene end was trimmed by 10 bases and the J gene end by 4 bases; junction bases not matched to a gene: 3.

V is TRBV7-9 and J is TRBJ1-1; D call uncertain. CDR1 is SEHNR and CDR2 is FQNEAQ in the germline V gene (reference sequence). V was pared by 2 bases and J by 7 bases, with 8 bases between. This CDR3 is built from 12 residues. Here the CDR3 reads CASSLTLNEAFF. DNA of the CDR3: TGTGCCAGCAGCTTAACTCTCAATGAAGCTTTCTTT.

The rearrangement links TRBV7-2 to TRBJ2-1, with unresolved D. Germline loops: CDR1 SGHTA, CDR2 FQGNSA. The length of the CDR3 is 12 residues. V was shortened by 3 bases and J by 6 bases, with 6 bases between the two germline ends. In DNA, the CDR3 is TGTGCCAGCAGCTTTTCAGTCAATGAGCAGTTCTTC. It encodes CASSFSVNEQFF. Combining the CDR3 with reference TRBV7-2 and TRBJ2-1 gives the whole variable domain GAGVSQSPSNKVTEKGKDVELRCDPISGHTALYWYRQSLGQGLEFLIYFQGNSAPDKSGLPSDRFSAERTGGSVSTLTIQRTQQEDSAVYLCASSFSVNEQFFGPGTRLTVL.

The chain joins TRBV5-4 to TRBJ2-2, with D possibly being TRBD2 (5 bases). V lost 4 bases and J lost 6, with 13 bases in between. The CDR3 sequence is 14 residues long. Germline CDR1 SGHNT, CDR2 YYREEE (reference sequence). CDR3 DNA sequence: TGTGCCAGCAGCACGGACCCGGAGGCCGGGGAGCTGTTTTTT. Translation: CASSTDPEAGELFF. Looking up the rest from reference TRBV5-4 and TRBJ2-2 gives the full variable domain: ETGVTQSPTHLIKTRGQQVTLRCSSQSGHNTVSWYQQALGQGPQFIFQYYREEENGRGNFPPRFSGLQFPNYSSELNVNALELDDSALYLCASSTDPEAGELFFGEGSRLTVL.

This clone was recorded once. The rearrangement joins TRBV14 to TRBJ2-1, with no clear D. The CDR3 is 15 amino acids. Germline values: CDR1 SGHDN, CDR2 FVKESK. Trimming took 1 base from V and 6 from J, leaving 13 bases between them. CDR3 protein: CASSQAYYALNEQFF. The DNA of the CDR3 is TGTGCCAGCAGCCAAGCATATTATGCTCTCAATGAGCAGTTCTTC.